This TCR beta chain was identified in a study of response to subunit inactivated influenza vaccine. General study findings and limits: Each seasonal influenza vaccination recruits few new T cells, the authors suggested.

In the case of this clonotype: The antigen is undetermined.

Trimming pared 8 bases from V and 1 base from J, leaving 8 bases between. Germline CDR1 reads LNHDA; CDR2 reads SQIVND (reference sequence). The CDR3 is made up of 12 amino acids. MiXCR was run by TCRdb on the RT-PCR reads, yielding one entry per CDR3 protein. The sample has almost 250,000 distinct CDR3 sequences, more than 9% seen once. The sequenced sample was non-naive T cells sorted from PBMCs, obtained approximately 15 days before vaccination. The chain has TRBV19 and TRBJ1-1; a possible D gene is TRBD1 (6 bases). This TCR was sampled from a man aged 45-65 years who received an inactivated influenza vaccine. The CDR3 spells CASCRGNTEAFF. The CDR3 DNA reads TGTGCCAGTTGCAGGGGGAACACTGAAGCTTTCTTT. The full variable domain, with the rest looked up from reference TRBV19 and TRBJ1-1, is DGGITQSPKYLFRKEGQNVTLSCEQNLNHDAMYWYRQDPGQGLRLIYYSQIVNDFQKGDIAEGYSVSREKKESFPLTVTSAQKNPTAFYLCASCRGNTEAFFGQGTRLTVV.